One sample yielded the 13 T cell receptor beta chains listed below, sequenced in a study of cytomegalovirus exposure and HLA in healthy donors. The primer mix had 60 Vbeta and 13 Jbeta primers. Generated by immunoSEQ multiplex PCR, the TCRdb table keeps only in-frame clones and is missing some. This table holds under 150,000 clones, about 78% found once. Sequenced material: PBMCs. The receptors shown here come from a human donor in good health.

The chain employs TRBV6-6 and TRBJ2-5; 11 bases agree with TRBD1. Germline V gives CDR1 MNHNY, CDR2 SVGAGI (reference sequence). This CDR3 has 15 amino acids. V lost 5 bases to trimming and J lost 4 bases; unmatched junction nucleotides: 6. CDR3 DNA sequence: TGTGCCAGCAGTAAGGACAGGGGGCTATTAGAGACCCAGTACTTC. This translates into CASSKDRGLLETQYF.

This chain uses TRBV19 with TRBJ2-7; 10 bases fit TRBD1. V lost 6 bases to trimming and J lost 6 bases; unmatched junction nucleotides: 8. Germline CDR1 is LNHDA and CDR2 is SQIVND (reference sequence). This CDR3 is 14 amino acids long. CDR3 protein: CASRAGTGESEQYF. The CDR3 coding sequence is TGTGCCAGTAGGGCCGGGACAGGGGAAAGCGAGCAGTACTTC. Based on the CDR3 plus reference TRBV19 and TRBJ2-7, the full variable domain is DGGITQSPKYLFRKEGQNVTLSCEQNLNHDAMYWYRQDPGQGLRLIYYSQIVNDFQKGDIAEGYSVSREKKESFPLTVTSAQKNPTAFYLCASRAGTGESEQYFGPGTRLTVT.

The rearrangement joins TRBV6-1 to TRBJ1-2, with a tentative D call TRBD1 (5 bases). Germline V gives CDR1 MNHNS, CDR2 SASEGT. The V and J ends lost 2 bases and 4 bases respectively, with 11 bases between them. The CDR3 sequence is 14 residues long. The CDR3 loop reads CASSETWQGYGYTF. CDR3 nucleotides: TGTGCCAGCAGTGAAACATGGCAGGGCTATGGCTACACCTTC.

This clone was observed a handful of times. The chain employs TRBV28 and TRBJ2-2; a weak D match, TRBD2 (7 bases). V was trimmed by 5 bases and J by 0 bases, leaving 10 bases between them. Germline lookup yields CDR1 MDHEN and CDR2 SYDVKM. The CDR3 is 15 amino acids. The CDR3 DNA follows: TGTGCCAGCAGTCGCGGGGGCCCGAACACCGGGGAGCTGTTTTTT. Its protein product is CASSRGGPNTGELFF.

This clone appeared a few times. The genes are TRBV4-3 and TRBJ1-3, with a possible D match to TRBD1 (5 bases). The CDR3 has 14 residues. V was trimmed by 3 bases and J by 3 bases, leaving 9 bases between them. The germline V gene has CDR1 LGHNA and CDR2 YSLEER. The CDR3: CASSHLGLGNTIYF. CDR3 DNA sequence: TGCGCCAGCAGCCATCTGGGGCTTGGAAACACCATATATTTT.

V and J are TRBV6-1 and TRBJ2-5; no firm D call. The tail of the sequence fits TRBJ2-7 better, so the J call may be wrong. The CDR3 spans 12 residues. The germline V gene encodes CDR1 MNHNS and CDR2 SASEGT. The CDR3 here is CASRAAGYEQYF. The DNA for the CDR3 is TGTGCCAGCAGGGCAGCAGGCTACGAGCAGTACTTC.

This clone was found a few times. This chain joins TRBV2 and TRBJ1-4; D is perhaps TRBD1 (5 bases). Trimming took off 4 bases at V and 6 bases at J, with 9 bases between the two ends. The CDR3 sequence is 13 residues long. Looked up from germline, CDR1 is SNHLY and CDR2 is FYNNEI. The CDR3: CASSGGGDEKLFF. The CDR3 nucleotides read TGTGCCAGCAGTGGGGGAGGGGATGAAAAACTGTTTTTT.

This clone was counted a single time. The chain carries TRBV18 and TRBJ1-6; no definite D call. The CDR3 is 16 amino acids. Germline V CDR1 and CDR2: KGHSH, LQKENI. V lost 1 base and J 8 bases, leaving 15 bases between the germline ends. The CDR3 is CASSPRPLRGDSPLHF. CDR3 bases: TGTGCCAGCTCACCACGTCCCCTTCGAGGAGATTCACCCCTCCACTTT.

In DNA form, the CDR3 reads TGTGCCATCAGTGAAGGCGGCAGTTTCACTGAAGCTTTCTTT. The encoded protein is CAISEGGSFTEAFF. The chain couples TRBV10-3 to TRBJ1-1; no clear D. The V and J ends lost 3 bases and 4 bases respectively, with 12 bases between them. CDR3 size: 14 residues. Germline values: CDR1 ENHRY, CDR2 SYGVKD.

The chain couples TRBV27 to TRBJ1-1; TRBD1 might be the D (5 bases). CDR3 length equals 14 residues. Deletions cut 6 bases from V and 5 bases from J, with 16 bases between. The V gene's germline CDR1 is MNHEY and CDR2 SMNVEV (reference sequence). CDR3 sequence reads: CASRAQGLRTEAFF. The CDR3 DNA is TGTGCCAGCAGAGCTCAGGGTCTACGGACTGAAGCTTTCTTT.

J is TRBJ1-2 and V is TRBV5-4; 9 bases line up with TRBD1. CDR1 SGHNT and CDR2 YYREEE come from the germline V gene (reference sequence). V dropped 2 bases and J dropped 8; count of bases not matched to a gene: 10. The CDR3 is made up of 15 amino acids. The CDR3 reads CASSLQGAVGEGYTF. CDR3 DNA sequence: TGTGCCAGCAGCTTACAGGGGGCGGTAGGTGAAGGCTACACCTTC.

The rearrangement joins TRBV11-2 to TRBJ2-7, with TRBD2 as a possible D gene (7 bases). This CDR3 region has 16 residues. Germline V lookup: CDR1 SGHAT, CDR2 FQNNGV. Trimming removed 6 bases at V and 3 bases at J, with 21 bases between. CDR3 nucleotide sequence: TGTGCCAGCAGGTCGAATCGGGGGGCCTTATACTACGAGCAGTACTTC. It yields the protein CASRSNRGALYYEQYF.

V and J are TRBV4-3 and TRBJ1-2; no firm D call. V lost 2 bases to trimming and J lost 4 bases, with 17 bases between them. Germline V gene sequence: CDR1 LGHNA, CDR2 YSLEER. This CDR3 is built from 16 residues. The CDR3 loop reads CASSQTFDTAFYGYTF. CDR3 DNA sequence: TGCGCCAGCAGCCAAACCTTTGACACGGCCTTCTATGGCTACACCTTC.